Given below is one T cell receptor (beta chain) in context. This sample was taken from a study of T cell changes during pregnancy in multiple sclerosis. Here immunoSEQ multiplex PCR was the method, and the copy in TCRdb shows in-frame clones only, minus some. The table records fewer than 45,000 clones, approximately 91% of them present only once. Trimming took 0 bases from V and 6 from J, leaving 12 bases between them. Looked up from germline, CDR1 is SEHNR and CDR2 is FQNEAQ (reference sequence). The length of the CDR3 is 15 residues. This receptor was obtained from a female donor in good health, enrolled as a control in a pregnancy study. The rearrangement uses TRBV7-9 and TRBJ2-1, with unresolved D. Sequences were derived from peripheral blood, sampled in the second trimester of pregnancy. The CDR3 sequence is CASSLASFGSNEQFF. The CDR3 DNA follows: TGTGCCAGCAGCTTAGCGTCATTTGGCTCCAATGAGCAGTTCTTC.